The entry below gives a single T cell receptor beta chain sequence along with its context. No antigen is known for it. With V trimmed by 4 bases and J by 6 bases, 5 bases remained unmatched. Germline V gene sequence: CDR1 SGHRS, CDR2 YFSETQ. The CDR3 is made up of 15 amino acids. This sample is drawn from a study of cytomegalovirus exposure and HLA in healthy donors. Whole-study findings and limits: In a later analysis, specific HLA alleles were associated with 15,000 to 20,000 TCR beta sequences at a 0.05 false discovery rate. Later on, an analysis found that several of the most significant clusters appeared to be linked to common viral pathogens, which included parvovirus B19.

Primers: 60 Vbeta forward and 13 Jbeta reverse. Original processing methods: Roughly 81 million unique TCR beta chains, 10 million to 14 million shared, were counted in a later analysis. Profiling relied on immunoSEQ multiplex PCR, and the TCRdb table lists in-frame clones only, not all of them. That table is the source of V, J and clone size, and D and trimming were worked out from the DNA. The repertoire table contains tens of thousands of clones. This TCR was sampled from a woman aged 45-65 years in good health and CMV-seropositive. Sequenced material: PBMCs. The V gene is TRBV5-1, the J gene TRBJ2-1; 12 nucleotides agree with TRBD2. CDR3 protein: CASSLLAGGTNEQFF. CDR3 DNA sequence: TGCGCCAGCAGCCTTCTAGCGGGAGGGACCAATGAGCAGTTCTTC.